This TCR beta chain was recorded in a study of T cells in tuberculosis. The study, taken as a whole, reports: Classification accuracy was around 85% (AUROC over 0.85) with the GMM-specific repertoire. Shorter CDR3-alpha in active tuberculosis partly drove smaller distances.

Specified time point: new active TB diagnosis, blood taken before or within 7 days of starting treatment. Confirmation came from sputum smear and/or culture positivity for M. tuberculosis. Each donor contributed roughly 100,000 T cells on average, unsorted. The CDR3 has 12 residues. CDR1 MGHRA and CDR2 YSYEKL come from the germline V gene. V shed 8 bases, J shed 7 bases, and the junction held 3 bases outside the gene matches. Here immunoSEQ multiplex PCR was the method, and the copy in TCRdb shows in-frame clones only, minus some. The sample contains approximately 30,000 clones, approximately 90% of which appear only once. Turning to this clone: Antigen: not known.

Sequenced material: PBMCs, taken at tuberculosis diagnosis. The sequence was collected from an adult with tuberculosis. The chain recombines TRBV4-1 with TRBJ2-2; TRBD1 matches at 8 bases. DNA for the CDR3: TGCGCCAGCTTACAGGGGGACGGGGAGCTGTTTTTT. Translating gives CASLQGDGELFF.